This TCR beta chain emerged from a study of cytomegalovirus exposure and HLA in healthy donors. Study in general: Around 85 million unique TCR sequences came from HLA-typed donors in an early release.

Details on this clone: What it recognizes is unknown.

Germline loops: CDR1 SGDLS, CDR2 YYNGEE. The CDR3 consists of 15 residues. With 2 bases removed from V and 7 bases from J, the gap between germline ends came to 19 bases. Whole-study findings and limits: The number of N-insertions in an Asian-associated ancestry cluster was reportedly below the approximately 700-donor mean in a later analysis. The classifier reportedly diagnosed cytomegalovirus status with high specificity and sensitivity. In a later analysis, compared with equally common non-associated chains, HLA-associated beta chains were more expanded.

The PCR contained 60 Vbeta and 13 Jbeta primers. TCRdb keeps only in-frame clones here, not all; method: immunoSEQ multiplex PCR. The sample gives 190,000 or so clones, around four fifths of which show up once; roughly 1.5% is in the top ten. The sample consisted of PBMCs. This sequence originates from a man aged 45-60 years in good health and CMV-seronegative. This rearrangement joins TRBV9 to TRBJ2-7, with D possibly being TRBD2 (6 bases). CDR3 sequence (DNA): TGTGCCAGCAGCGTTGGCGGACTACCTCAGGGAGAGCAGTACTTC. It yields the protein CASSVGGLPQGEQYF.